A single sample is the source of the 20 T cell receptor beta chains below, sequenced in a study of low-dose radiotherapy and immunotherapy resistance in tumors. TRAV- and TRBV-specific primers, spanning alpha and beta chains, primed first-strand cDNA. Over roughly 20 PCR cycles, TCRs were amplified from a constant-region primer and V-primer adapter. MiXCR, applied by TCRdb to the reads, yields one record per CDR3 protein. This table has about 60,000 distinct CDR3 sequences, about 25% appearing once. As for time point: after trial treatment. Noted treatment: LDRT plus nivolumab, ipilimumab, low-dose cyclophosphamide and aspirin (RACIN trial). Sample: PBMCs, taken after low-dose radiotherapy plus immunotherapy. These receptors were collected from a male donor with prostate cancer.

This clonotype was seen at least ten times. The CDR3 protein is CASSSRGENTGELFF. The CDR3, as DNA: TGTGCCAGCAGTTCCCGTGGGGAGAACACCGGGGAGCTGTTTTTT. The chain combines TRBV12-3 or TRBV12-4 with TRBJ2-2; D is uncertain. CDR3 length: 15 residues. V was clipped by 4 bases and J by 1 base, with 10 bases between them.

The CDR3 loop reads CASSLPRELGPTDTQYF. The DNA for the CDR3 is TGCGCCAGCAGCTTACCCCGGGAACTAGGCCCCACAGATACGCAGTATTTT. The rearrangement links TRBV5-1 to TRBJ2-3, with D maybe TRBD2 (5 bases). From germline, CDR1 is SGHRS and CDR2 YFSETQ. The V and J ends lost 2 bases and 2 bases respectively, with 18 bases between them. This CDR3 has 17 residues.

This clonotype was found many times. The rearrangement links TRBV7-2 to TRBJ2-1, with D possibly matching TRBD1 (6 bases). Germline CDR1 SGHTA, CDR2 FQGNSA. CDR3 length: 14 residues. V was shortened by 6 bases and J by 10 bases, with 19 bases between the two germline ends. The CDR3 DNA follows: TGTGCCAGCAGTTCCGGACAGTCAATGAAGGAGCAGTTCTTC. It specifies CASSSGQSMKEQFF.

This clonotype has a count of ten or more. The chain joins TRBV29-1 to TRBJ1-5; D perhaps matches TRBD1 (5 bases). The CDR3 covers 13 residues. V gave up 7 bases and J gave up 2 bases, with 12 bases separating them. Germline CDR1 SQVTM, CDR2 ANQGSEA. The CDR3 spells CSALAGGNQPQHF. The CDR3 nucleotides are TGCAGCGCGCTGGCGGGGGGCAATCAGCCCCAGCATTTT.

This clonotype has ten or more counts. The chain has TRBV20-1 and TRBJ2-7; D remains unclear. Trimming removed 2 bases at V and 3 bases at J, with 8 bases between. Germline lookup yields CDR1 DFQATT and CDR2 SNEGSKA (reference sequence). The CDR3 is 12 amino acids. The CDR3 DNA reads TGCAGTGCTAGAAAGGATAACTACGAGCAGTACTTC. Translated, it gives CSARKDNYEQYF.

This clonotype was counted many times. The chain combines TRBV11-2 with TRBJ2-4; 9 positions agree with TRBD2. This CDR3 contains 15 residues. The ends lost 0 bases at V and 6 bases at J; junction bases unmatched: 3. Per germline, CDR1 SGHAT and CDR2 FQNNGV. The CDR3 DNA sequence: TGTGCCAGCAGCTTAGAAGGCGGGGGGGTAAACATTCAGTACTTC. This sequence encodes CASSLEGGGVNIQYF. The full variable domain, in which reference TRBV11-2 and TRBJ2-4 provide the parts outside the CDR3, is EAGVAQSPRYKIIEKRQSVAFWCNPISGHATLYWYQQILGQGPKLLIQFQNNGVVDDSQLPKDRFSAERLKGVDSTLKIQPAKLEDSAVYLCASSLEGGGVNIQYFGAGTRLSVL.

The table lists this clonotype with many counts. The genes are TRBV26 and TRBJ2-7. TRBV26 counts as a pseudogene. The CDR3 has 11 amino acids. The DNA for the CDR3 is TGTGCCAGCAAGGATGACTACGAGCAGTACTTC. This codes for CASKDDYEQYF.

This clonotype occurred many times. This sequence joins TRBV20-1 and TRBJ1-2; 10 positions agree with TRBD1. The CDR3 consists of 12 residues. With V trimmed by 6 bases and J by 3 bases, 1 base remained unmatched. Germline V gene sequence: CDR1 DFQATT, CDR2 SNEGSKA (reference sequence). Written as DNA, the CDR3 is TGCAGTGCCGGGACAGGGGACTATGGCTACACCTTC. It encodes CSAGTGDYGYTF.

The gene calls are TRBV28 and TRBJ2-1, with a weak D call TRBD1 (5 bases). CDR1 and CDR2 (germline): MDHEN, SYDVKM. The CDR3 covers 11 residues. The V end was cut by 11 bases, the J end by 10 bases, with 15 bases between. CDR3 nucleotide sequence: TGTGCCTCAGGTCAGGGTTGGGAGCAGTTCTTC. The encoded protein is CASGQGWEQFF.

This clonotype was recorded at least ten times. The V call is TRBV7-3, the J call TRBJ1-2; no clear D gene. V was clipped by 5 bases and J by 8 bases, with 21 bases between them. The CDR3 totals 15 residues. The germline CDR1 and CDR2 sequences are SGHTA and FQGTGA. The CDR3 coding sequence is TGTGCCAGCAGCCCGGGCCCAAACTTCGGAGGGGGCTACACCTTC. This sequence encodes CASSPGPNFGGGYTF. Filled out from reference TRBV7-3 and TRBJ1-2, the complete variable domain reads GAGVSQTPSNKVTEKGKYVELRCDPISGHTALYWYRQSLGQGPEFLIYFQGTGAADDSGLPNDRFFAVRPEGSVSTLKIQRTERGDSAVYLCASSPGPNFGGGYTFGSGTRLTVV.

This clonotype has more than one count but fewer than ten. V and J are TRBV6-5 and TRBJ2-2, with 7 bases that match TRBD2. CDR1 is MNHEY, CDR2 SVGAGI, per germline. The CDR3 is made up of 17 amino acids. V dropped 6 bases and J dropped 1; count of bases not matched to a gene: 11. The CDR3 nucleotides read TGTGCCAGCAGCCGCCCCCAGCAGCGGGAGAACACCGGGGAGCTGTTTTTT. Translating gives CASSRPQQRENTGELFF.

This clonotype came up many times. The CDR3 reads CASSLDRISYNEQFF. CDR3 bases: TGTGCCAGCAGCTTAGACAGGATTTCCTACAATGAGCAGTTCTTC. The gene calls are TRBV7-8 and TRBJ2-1, with a possible D match to TRBD1 (5 bases). The CDR3 loop spans 15 amino acids. The V and J ends lost 1 base and 1 base respectively, with 8 bases between them. Germline V gene sequence: CDR1 SGHVS, CDR2 FQNEAQ.

This clonotype showed up many times. This chain uses TRBV5-1 with TRBJ2-3; D may be TRBD1 or TRBD2 (6 bases each). CDR3 length equals 15 residues. Germline CDR1 and CDR2: SGHRS and YFSETQ. Trimming stripped 1 base from V and 4 bases from J, with 13 bases between. CDR3 sequence (DNA): TGCGCCAGCAGCTTGCTCAGGGGAGGCCCAGATACGCAGTATTTT. Amino acid sequence: CASSLLRGGPDTQYF.

This clonotype appeared many times. The chain recombines TRBV4-3 with TRBJ2-5; D might be TRBD1 (6 bases). Germline V CDR1 and CDR2: LGHNA, YSLEER. This CDR3 has 16 residues. Trimming cost V 1 base and J 9 bases, with 21 bases left between them. CDR3 nucleotide sequence: TGCGCCAGCAGCCAAGGGACCGGGACAAACTGGCTCTCCCAGTACTTC. This encodes CASSQGTGTNWLSQYF.

At least ten counts were recorded for this clonotype. The CDR3 nucleotides read TGCGCCAGCAGCTTGGAGCGGGGATCCTACGAGCAGTACTTC. Translating it yields CASSLERGSYEQYF. The V gene is TRBV5-1, the J gene TRBJ2-7, with 7 bases that match TRBD2. In germline, CDR1 is SGHRS, CDR2 YFSETQ. With V trimmed by 0 bases and J by 1 base, 1 base remained unmatched. The CDR3 loop spans 14 amino acids.

V usage is TRBV13 and J usage is TRBJ2-1; D remains unclear. Germline CDR1 reads PRHDT; CDR2 reads FYEKMQ (reference sequence). This CDR3 spans 13 amino acids. Trimming removed 8 bases at V and 0 bases at J, with 8 bases between. The CDR3 reads CASGRSSYNEQFF. In DNA, the CDR3 is TGTGCCAGCGGCCGGAGCTCCTACAATGAGCAGTTCTTC.

There are many counts of this clonotype. V gene TRBV30 combines with J gene TRBJ2-5, with D tentatively TRBD2 (6 bases). The CDR3 is made up of 13 amino acids. Germline loops: CDR1 GTSNPN, CDR2 SVGIG (reference sequence). Trimming cost V 3 bases and J 12 bases, with 20 bases left between them. The CDR3 DNA sequence: TGTGCCTGGAGCCTAGACGGTGGGTCTAGCGAGTACTTC. This encodes CAWSLDGGSSEYF.

This clonotype was seen repeatedly, ten times or more. V gene TRBV4-3 combines with J gene TRBJ2-7; D possibly corresponds to TRBD2 (5 bases). Looked up from germline, CDR1 is LGHNA and CDR2 is YSLEER. The V gene lost 0 bases and the J gene lost 6 bases, with 9 bases spanning the gap. The CDR3 spans 13 residues. This chain's CDR3 is CASSQDLAGEQYF. The CDR3 coding sequence is TGCGCCAGCAGCCAAGACCTAGCTGGCGAGCAGTACTTC.

This clonotype occurred a few times. This sequence joins TRBV20-1 and TRBJ2-2; D remains ambiguous. V lost 6 bases, J lost 0 bases, and 2 bases lay in between. The CDR3 consists of 11 residues. The V gene's germline CDR1 is DFQATT and CDR2 SNEGSKA (reference sequence). In DNA, the CDR3 is TGCAGTGCCCCGAACACCGGGGAGCTGTTTTTT. Protein: CSAPNTGELFF.

Comment on this clonotype: A far larger clone is one nucleotide away, so this likely arose from a read error. The chain links TRBV27 to TRBJ2-3; D is possibly TRBD1 (6 bases). Germline V gene sequence: CDR1 MNHEY, CDR2 SMNVEV (reference sequence). This CDR3 is built from 12 residues. V dropped 10 bases and J dropped 10 bases, with 18 bases sitting between them. CDR3 in DNA: TGTGCCATCAGGGGCCCTTTGGCCGCGCAGTATTTT. This gives the protein CAIRGPLAAQYF.